This TCR beta chain was sequenced in a study of blood T cell repertoires in COVID-19. Study context: Samples representing acute and convalescent COVID-19 were sourced from the United States, Italy and Spain. T cells, B-cell-depleted T cells, or PBMCs supplied cDNA or gDNA.

In the original analysis: Amplification with reference gene primers provided the estimates of nucleated cell counts. Sequencing used immunoSEQ multiplex PCR; TCRdb keeps in-frame clones, though not all of them. The V and J calls and the clone size are those of that table, but D and trimming were determined from the DNA. The sample carries 150,000 to 200,000 clones, around 81% recorded once. The CDR3 covers 14 residues. Trimming removed 4 bases at V and 2 bases at J, with 12 bases between. The germline CDR1 and CDR2 sequences are GTSNPN and SVGIG (reference sequence). The sample comprised peripheral blood. The sequence was obtained from a man in his 70s who had recovered from COVID-19. The chain has TRBV30 and TRBJ1-3, with D uncertain. As DNA, the CDR3 is TGTGCCTGGAACCCGGCAGGAACTGGAAACACCATATATTTT. Protein: CAWNPAGTGNTIYF. Variable domain in full (rest from reference TRBV30 and TRBJ1-3): SQTIHQWPATLVQPVGSPLSLECTVEGTSNPNLYWYRQAAGRGLQLLFYSVGIGQISSEVPQNLSASRPQDRQFILSSKKLLLSDSGFYLCAWNPAGTGNTIYFGEGSWLTVV.